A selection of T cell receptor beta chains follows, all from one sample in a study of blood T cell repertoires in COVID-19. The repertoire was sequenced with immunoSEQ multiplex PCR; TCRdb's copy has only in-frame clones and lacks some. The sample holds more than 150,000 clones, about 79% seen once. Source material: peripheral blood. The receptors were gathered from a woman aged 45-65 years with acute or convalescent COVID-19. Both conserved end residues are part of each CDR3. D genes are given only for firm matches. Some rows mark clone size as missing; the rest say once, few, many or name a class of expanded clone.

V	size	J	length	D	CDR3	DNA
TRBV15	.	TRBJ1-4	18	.	CATIEAREGRATNEKLFF	TGTGCCACCATAGAAGCGCGGGAAGGCCGTGCAACTAATGAAAAACTGTTTTTT
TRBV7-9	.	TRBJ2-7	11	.	CASRQSYEQYF	TGTGCCAGCAGACAGAGCTACGAGCAGTACTTC
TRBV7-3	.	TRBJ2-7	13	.	CASSSTIRGEQYF	TGTGCCAGCAGTTCTACAATAAGGGGCGAGCAGTACTTC
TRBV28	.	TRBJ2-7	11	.	CASSPRGEQYF	TGTGCCAGCAGTCCACGGGGGGAGCAGTACTTC
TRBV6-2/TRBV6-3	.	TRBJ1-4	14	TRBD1	CASSPRQGTEKLFF	TGTGCCAGCAGTCCACGACAGGGGACTGAAAAACTGTTTTTT
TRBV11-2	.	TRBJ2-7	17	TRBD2	CASSFAPLAENSYEQYF	TGTGCCAGCAGCTTCGCCCCCCTAGCGGAAAACTCCTACGAGCAGTACTTC
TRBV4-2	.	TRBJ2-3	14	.	CASSQARGTDTQYF	TGTGCCAGCAGCCAAGCCAGGGGAACAGATACGCAGTATTTT
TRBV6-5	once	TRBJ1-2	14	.	CASSYSHDKYGYTF	TGTGCCAGCAGTTACTCTCACGACAAATATGGCTACACCTTC
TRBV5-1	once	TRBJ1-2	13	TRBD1	CASSLRTGLGYTF	TGCGCCAGCAGCCTACGGACAGGGCTTGGCTACACCTTC
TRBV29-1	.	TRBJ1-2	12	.	CSAGGISYGYTF	TGCAGCGCCGGAGGGATTAGCTATGGCTACACCTTC
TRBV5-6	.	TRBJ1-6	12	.	CASSRQDSPLHF	TGTGCCAGCAGCCGCCAGGATTCACCCCTCCACTTT
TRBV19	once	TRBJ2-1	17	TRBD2	CASSIRSAGTRFNEQFF	TGTGCCAGTAGTATTCGCAGCGCTGGGACTAGGTTCAATGAGCAGTTCTTC
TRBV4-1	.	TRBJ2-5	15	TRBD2	CASTPSGYVQETQYF	TGCGCCAGCACCCCTAGCGGGTACGTTCAAGAGACCCAGTACTTC
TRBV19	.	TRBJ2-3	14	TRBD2	CASGLAGVADTQYF	TGTGCCAGTGGTCTAGCGGGGGTCGCAGATACGCAGTATTTT
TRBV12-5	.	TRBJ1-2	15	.	CASASDRQPNYGYTF	TGTGCTAGTGCCTCGGACAGACAGCCTAACTATGGCTACACCTTC
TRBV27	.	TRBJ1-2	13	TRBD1	CASSLTGYDGYTF	TGTGCCAGCAGTTTGACAGGGTACGATGGCTACACCTTC
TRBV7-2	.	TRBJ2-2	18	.	CASSLAYGRGTNTGELFF	TGTGCCAGCAGCTTAGCATATGGTAGGGGAACGAACACCGGGGAGCTGTTTTTT
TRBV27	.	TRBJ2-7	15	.	CASSLYAGYLYEQYF	TGTGCCAGCAGTTTATATGCGGGGTATCTTTACGAGCAGTACTTC
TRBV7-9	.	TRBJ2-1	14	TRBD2	CASSLTSGDYEQFF	TGTGCCAGCAGCTTAACTAGCGGGGACTATGAGCAGTTCTTC
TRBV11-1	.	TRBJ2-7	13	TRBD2	CASSIGLASEQYF	TGTGCCAGCAGCATCGGACTAGCATCCGAGCAGTACTTC
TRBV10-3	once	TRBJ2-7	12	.	CAISESEGEQYF	TGTGCCATCAGTGAGTCGGAGGGAGAGCAGTACTTC
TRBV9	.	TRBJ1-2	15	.	CASSVGGEANYGYTF	TGTGCCAGCAGCGTAGGGGGGGAAGCTAACTATGGCTACACCTTC